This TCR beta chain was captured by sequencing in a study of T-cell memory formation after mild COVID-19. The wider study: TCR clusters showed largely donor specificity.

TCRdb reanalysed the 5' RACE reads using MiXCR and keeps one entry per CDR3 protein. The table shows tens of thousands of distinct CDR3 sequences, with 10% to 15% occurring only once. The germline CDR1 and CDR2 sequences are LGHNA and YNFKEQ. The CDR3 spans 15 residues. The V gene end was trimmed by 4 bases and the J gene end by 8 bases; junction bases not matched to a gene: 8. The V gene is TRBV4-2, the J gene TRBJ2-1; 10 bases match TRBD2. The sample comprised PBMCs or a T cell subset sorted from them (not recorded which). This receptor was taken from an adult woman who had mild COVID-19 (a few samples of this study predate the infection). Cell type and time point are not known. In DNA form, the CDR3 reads TGTGCCAGCAGCCTTGTTGGGCTAGCGGGAGATGAGCAGTTCTTC. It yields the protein CASSLVGLAGDEQFF.